Shown below are 11 T cell receptor beta chains from a single sample sequenced in a study of CD8 T cells in ankylosing spondylitis. TCRdb reanalysed the 5' RACE reads using MiXCR and keeps one entry per CDR3 protein. This table has approximately 140,000 distinct CDR3 sequences, approximately 48% appearing once. The sequenced material came from synovial fluid, either unsorted or a sorted T cell fraction (not recorded which). The receptors derive from a male donor with ankylosing spondylitis.

This clonotype was seen more than once but under ten times. The chain links TRBV20-1 to TRBJ1-6; the D gene is possibly TRBD1 (6 bases). V lost 8 bases and J 9 bases, leaving 20 bases between the germline ends. Germline assignment: CDR1 DFQATT and CDR2 SNEGSKA (reference sequence). This CDR3 spans 14 amino acids. Here the CDR3 DNA reads TGCAGTCCTAAACCTCACAGGGAAAGTTCACCCCTCCACTTT. Its protein is CSPKPHRESSPLHF.

The chain uses TRBV25-1 and TRBJ2-3; D is unclear. CDR1 MGHDK and CDR2 SYGVNS come from the germline V gene. V was clipped by 0 bases and J by 5 bases, with 12 bases between them. The CDR3 spans 15 residues. The CDR3 region is CASSEYKVSEDTQYF. The CDR3 DNA reads as TGTGCCAGCAGTGAATATAAGGTCTCAGAAGATACGCAGTATTTT. Filled out from reference TRBV25-1 and TRBJ2-3, the complete variable domain reads EADIYQTPRYLVIGTGKKITLECSQTMGHDKMYWYQQDPGMELHLIHYSYGVNSTEKGDLSSESTVSRIRTEHFPLTLESARPSHTSQYLCASSEYKVSEDTQYFGPGTRLTVL.

The chain uses TRBV9 and TRBJ1-5, with D unresolved. The V and J ends lost 10 bases and 0 bases respectively, with 11 bases between them. Germline V gene data show CDR1 as SGDLS and CDR2 as YYNGEE. CDR3 length equals 13 residues. This CDR3 reads CALGRNSNQPQHF. The CDR3 DNA sequence: TGTGCCTTAGGCAGAAATAGCAATCAGCCCCAGCATTTT.

The CDR3 DNA follows: TGTGCCATTAGACCGGGACGGCCAATTCCGTCTTATGGCTACACCTTC. It translates to CAIRPGRPIPSYGYTF. The rearrangement links TRBV10-3 to TRBJ1-2, with a tentative D call TRBD1 (5 bases). Trimming took 9 bases from V and 5 from J, leaving 25 bases between them. The germline gives CDR1 ENHRY, CDR2 SYGVKD. The CDR3 is made up of 16 amino acids.

The chain uses TRBV13 and TRBJ1-6; 7 bases line up with TRBD1. The CDR3 extends over 15 amino acids. The V gene end was trimmed by 5 bases and the J gene end by 6 bases; junction bases not matched to a gene: 7. Per germline, CDR1 PRHDT and CDR2 FYEKMQ (reference sequence). The CDR3 protein is CASSVKQGINSPLHF. The CDR3 DNA reads as TGTGCCAGCAGCGTGAAACAGGGGATTAATTCACCCCTCCACTTT.

This clonotype was counted at least ten times. V gene TRBV3-1 combines with J gene TRBJ2-1, with D tentatively TRBD2 (6 bases). The CDR3 has 13 amino acids. Germline V lookup: CDR1 LGHDT, CDR2 YNNKEL (reference sequence). V dropped 2 bases and J dropped 10 bases, with 12 bases sitting between them. This CDR3 is CASSQPGTSEQFF. CDR3 coding DNA: TGTGCCAGCAGCCAACCCGGGACTTCCGAGCAGTTCTTC.

Many counts were recorded for this clonotype. The CDR3: CASSLEGQNTGELFF. For the CDR3, the DNA is TGTGCCAGCAGTTTAGAGGGACAGAACACCGGGGAGCTGTTTTTT. The V gene is TRBV12-3 or TRBV12-4, the J gene TRBJ2-2, with TRBD1 as a possible D gene (6 bases). CDR3 length equals 15 residues. Deletions cut 1 base from V and 1 base from J, with 7 bases between.

This clonotype was picked up many times. This chain connects TRBV4-1 to TRBJ2-3; D uncertain. The CDR3 runs 17 residues. Germline V CDR1 and CDR2: MGHRA, YSYEKL. The V end was cut by 2 bases, the J end by 4 bases, with 19 bases between. The CDR3 DNA follows: TGCGCCAGCAGCCAAAGGGCCCTGGGCGGAGAGGCAGATACGCAGTATTTT. It encodes CASSQRALGGEADTQYF.

This clonotype was seen more than once but under ten times. V is TRBV5-5 and J is TRBJ2-1; 11 nucleotides match TRBD1. Unmatched junction bases numbered 6, after V lost 4 bases and J lost 6 bases. From germline, CDR1 is SGHKS and CDR2 YYEKEE (reference sequence). The CDR3 loop spans 15 amino acids. The CDR3 is CASSTGTGGSNEQFF. CDR3 in DNA: TGTGCCAGCAGCACCGGGACAGGGGGGAGCAATGAGCAGTTCTTC.

This clonotype was counted once. The gene calls are TRBV28 and TRBJ2-7, with 7 bases fitting TRBD2. Germline V gene lookup returns CDR1 MDHEN and CDR2 SYDVKM. The CDR3 consists of 18 residues. V lost 4 bases and J lost 2; bases outside the gene matches: 17. CDR3 bases: TGTGCCAGCAGTTCGTATTATACGGGAGGACCAATAGCCTACGAGCAGTACTTC. Amino acid sequence: CASSSYYTGGPIAYEQYF.

J is TRBJ1-1 and V is TRBV12-3 or TRBV12-4; D gene unclear. Trimming cost V 7 bases and J 11 bases, with 17 bases left between them. This CDR3 has 12 amino acids. The CDR3, as DNA: TGTGCCAGCACTACTTGGCACCCTGCCGCTTTCTTT. Translated: CASTTWHPAAFF.